These 5 T cell receptor beta chains came from one sample sequenced in a study of response to subunit inactivated influenza vaccine. One entry per CDR3 protein, called by TCRdb with MiXCR from the RT-PCR reads. The table records almost 600,000 distinct CDR3 sequences, approximately 15% of them present only once. The starting material was PBMCs from blood, obtained 12 days after vaccination. Receptors were obtained from a man between 50 and 59 years old who received an inactivated influenza vaccine.

This clonotype has a handful of counts. CDR3 bases: TGCGCCAGCAGCTTGGAAGGGACCGCAGGGACCCAGTACTTC. Amino acids: CASSLEGTAGTQYF. The chain couples TRBV5-1 to TRBJ2-5; D tentatively fits TRBD1 or TRBD2 (5 bases each). Trimming took 0 bases from V and 7 from J, leaving 13 bases between them. The germline V gene has CDR1 SGHRS and CDR2 YFSETQ. The CDR3 totals 14 residues.

This clonotype has just a few counts. The CDR3 DNA reads as TGTGCCTGGTATTCGGTCACCTATGGCGGGGAGCTGTTTTTT. Its protein product is CAWYSVTYGGELFF. V and J are TRBV30 and TRBJ2-2; D gene uncertain. The CDR3 covers 14 residues. V was cut by 5 bases and J by 7 bases, with 17 bases left in between. CDR1 is GTSNPN, CDR2 SVGIG, per germline (reference sequence).

This clonotype has a count of ten or more. The chain uses TRBV4-3 and TRBJ2-4, with 11 bases that match TRBD2. In germline, CDR1 is LGHNA, CDR2 YSLEER. This CDR3 has 15 residues. The ends lost 3 bases at V and 8 bases at J; junction bases unmatched: 6. The CDR3, as DNA: TGCGCCAGCAGCCATTTAGCGGGAGGGGATCACATTCAGTACTTC. Translated: CASSHLAGGDHIQYF.

At least ten counts were recorded for this clonotype. The CDR3 loop reads CASSQGDRKADTQYF. The DNA for the CDR3 is TGCGCCAGCAGCCAAGGGGACAGAAAGGCAGATACGCAGTATTTT. V is TRBV4-1 and J is TRBJ2-3, with 7 bases identical to TRBD1. J gave up 4 bases and V 1 base, and 5 bases lay outside the gene matches. Germline V lookup: CDR1 MGHRA, CDR2 YSYEKL. This CDR3 has 15 residues.

V and J are TRBV12-3 or TRBV12-4 and TRBJ2-2; no firm D call. The ends were cut back, 3 bases at V and 6 bases at J, with 11 bases in the middle. This CDR3 contains 14 residues. The CDR3 coding sequence is TGTGCCAGCAGTTTTTTAGGAGAAGCCGGGGAGCTGTTTTTT. It specifies CASSFLGEAGELFF.